This T cell receptor (beta chain) was obtained from a study of radiotherapy plus CTLA-4 blockade in lung cancer. The overall study: Patients showed objective responses in 15% to 20% of cases, and disease control was achieved by 31%.

Trimming shortened V by 2 bases and J by 10 bases, and 9 bases separated the two germline ends. The CDR3 has 12 amino acids. CDR1 MDHEN and CDR2 SYDVKM come from the germline V gene. Of note for this clone: The antigen is unknown.

Study results and caveats: Clones of tumor-derived TCRs expanded in blood after radiotherapy plus ipilimumab. In blood, early T cell clone dynamics reportedly predicted response best, together with interferon-beta.

Patients in the study, people with chemo-refractory metastatic non-small-cell lung cancer, received focal radiation plus ipilimumab CTLA-4 blockade. Libraries were prepared by immunoSEQ multiplex PCR; TCRdb keeps only in-frame clonotypes and omits some of them. There are approximately 50,000 clones in the sample; about 88% occur only once, and 15% to 20% lies in the top ten. The TCR comes from a human donor with non-small cell lung cancer that progressed on radiotherapy plus ipilimumab. Some clones in this sample may be carry-over from other donors' samples. The rearrangement uses TRBV28 and TRBJ2-1; perhaps TRBD2 as D (5 bases). The starting material was peripheral blood, obtained from a patient treated with radiotherapy plus ipilimumab. The CDR3 sequence: CASSLLAREQFF. Written as DNA, the CDR3 is TGTGCCAGCAGTTTACTAGCACGAGAGCAGTTCTTC.